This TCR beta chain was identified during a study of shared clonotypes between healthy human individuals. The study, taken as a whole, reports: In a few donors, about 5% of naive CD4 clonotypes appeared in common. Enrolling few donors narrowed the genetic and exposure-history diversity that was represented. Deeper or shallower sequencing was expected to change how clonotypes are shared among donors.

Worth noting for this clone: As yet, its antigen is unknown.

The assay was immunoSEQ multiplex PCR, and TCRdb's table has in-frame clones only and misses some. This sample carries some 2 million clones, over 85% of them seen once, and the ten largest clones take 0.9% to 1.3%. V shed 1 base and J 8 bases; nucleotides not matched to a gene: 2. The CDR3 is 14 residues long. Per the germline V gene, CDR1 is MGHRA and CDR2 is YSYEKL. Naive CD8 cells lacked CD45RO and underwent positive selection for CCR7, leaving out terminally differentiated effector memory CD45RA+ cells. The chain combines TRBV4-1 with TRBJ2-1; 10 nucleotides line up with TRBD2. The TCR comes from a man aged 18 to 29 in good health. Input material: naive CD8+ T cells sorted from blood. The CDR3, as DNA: TGCGCCAGCAGCCAAGGACTAGCGGGCCATGAGCAGTTCTTC. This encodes CASSQGLAGHEQFF.